What follows are 13 T cell receptor beta chains derived from one specimen sequenced in a study of long-term antiretroviral therapy in people with HIV. A v3.0 immunoSEQ assay was performed at survey level. Sequencing used immunoSEQ multiplex PCR; TCRdb keeps in-frame clones, though not all of them. The table has tens of thousands of clones, almost 85% seen once. The sequences come from unsorted PBMCs, collected 0.5 years after starting antiretroviral therapy. These receptors originate from a man younger than 35 with HIV.

CDR3 amino acids: CASSVEMRSYEQYF. CDR3 nucleotide sequence: TGTGCCAGCAGTGTAGAAATGCGGAGCTACGAGCAGTACTTC. This sequence joins TRBV27 and TRBJ2-7; D not resolved. The CDR3 length is 14 residues. V lost 5 bases and J lost 3, with 14 bases in between. Germline V gives CDR1 MNHEY, CDR2 SMNVEV (reference sequence).

This chain uses TRBV7-3 with TRBJ1-2; D uncertain. The V and J ends lost 1 base and 4 bases respectively, with 4 bases between them. This CDR3 is 12 amino acids long. From germline, CDR1 is SGHTA and CDR2 FQGTGA. This CDR3 is CASSLRRYGYTF. As DNA, the CDR3 is TGTGCCAGCAGCTTAAGACGCTATGGCTACACCTTC.

The chain recombines TRBV5-1 with TRBJ2-3; 10 bases agree with TRBD2. V lost 0 bases and J lost 4; bases outside the gene matches: 5. In germline, CDR1 is SGHRS, CDR2 YFSETQ. The CDR3 is 16 residues long. The CDR3 loop is CASSLALAGEPDTQYF. CDR3 in DNA: TGCGCCAGCAGCTTGGCCCTAGCGGGAGAACCAGATACGCAGTATTTT. Variable domain in full (rest from reference TRBV5-1 and TRBJ2-3): KAGVTQTPRYLIKTRGQQVTLSCSPISGHRSVSWYQQTPGQGLQFLFEYFSETQRNKGNFPGRFSGRQFSNSRSEMNVSTLELGDSALYLCASSLALAGEPDTQYFGPGTRLTVL.

The chain has TRBV19 and TRBJ2-3; no firm D call. CDR1 and CDR2 (germline): LNHDA, SQIVND (reference sequence). Trimming removed 4 bases at V and 1 base at J, with 9 bases between. The CDR3 is 14 residues long. As DNA, the CDR3 is TGTGCCAGTAGTAGGGCGGCGGGCACAGATACGCAGTATTTT. This sequence encodes CASSRAAGTDTQYF.

The rearrangement links TRBV12-5 to TRBJ1-1; tentatively, D is TRBD1 (5 bases). This CDR3 comprises 15 residues. Germline V gene lookup returns CDR1 LGHNT and CDR2 FRNRAP. Trimming took off 3 bases at V and 1 base at J, with 12 bases between the two ends. In DNA form, the CDR3 reads TGTGCTAGTGGTTTTGGGGACTGGAGGAACACTGAAGCTTTCTTT. Translating gives CASGFGDWRNTEAFF.

Remarks on this clone: One end of the junction varies from germline; a read error may be responsible. The chain employs TRBV27 and TRBJ1-1; a possible D gene is TRBD1 (5 bases). The length of the CDR3 is 15 residues. Germline CDR1 and CDR2: MNHEY and SMNVEV (reference sequence). CDR3 bases: TGTGCTAGCAGACACCAGGCAGGGACGATGCACGGAGCTTTCTTT. It encodes CASRHQAGTMHGAFF.

The J gene is TRBJ2-1, the V gene TRBV5-1; 9 bases match TRBD2. This CDR3 has 18 amino acids. Germline assignment: CDR1 SGHRS and CDR2 YFSETQ. V shed 0 bases, J shed 5 bases, and the junction held 12 bases outside the gene matches. The CDR3 is CASSLDPPGLAQNNEQFF. Written as DNA, the CDR3 is TGCGCCAGCAGCTTGGATCCCCCTGGACTAGCGCAAAACAATGAGCAGTTCTTC.

The chain uses TRBV4-2 and TRBJ1-5, with 7 bases that match TRBD1. The trim removed 0 bases at V and 7 bases at J, leaving 6 bases unmatched. Germline CDR1 is LGHNA and CDR2 is YNFKEQ. The CDR3 is made up of 15 amino acids. CDR3 nucleotide sequence: TGTGCCAGCAGCCAAGATTCGACAGGGCGGCAGCCCCAGCATTTT. It encodes CASSQDSTGRQPQHF.

This chain joins TRBV27 and TRBJ1-2, with D perhaps matching TRBD1 (5 bases). The CDR3 extends over 15 amino acids. Germline CDR1 reads MNHEY; CDR2 reads SMNVEV (reference sequence). V lost 7 bases and J 8 bases, leaving 23 bases between the germline ends. DNA for the CDR3: TGTGCCAGCACTAAAAAGGGGCCAGACCGTCGCGGCTACACCTTC. It codes for CASTKKGPDRRGYTF.

The chain recombines TRBV7-9 with TRBJ1-5; tentatively, D is TRBD1 (5 bases). Trimming pared 3 bases from V and 5 bases from J, leaving 14 bases between. CDR3 length equals 15 residues. In germline, CDR1 is SEHNR, CDR2 FQNEAQ (reference sequence). The CDR3 region is CASSLLPRGDQPQHF. DNA of the CDR3: TGTGCCAGCAGCTTGTTGCCACGGGGGGATCAGCCCCAGCATTTT.

The chain uses TRBV6-1 and TRBJ2-1; 9 bases line up with TRBD1. This CDR3 has 15 residues. V dropped 5 bases and J dropped 8; count of bases not matched to a gene: 10. Germline V lookup: CDR1 MNHNS, CDR2 SASEGT. The CDR3 here is CASSFYRGLRDEQFF. As DNA, the CDR3 is TGTGCCAGCAGTTTCTACAGGGGGCTGAGGGATGAGCAGTTCTTC.

The chain employs TRBV18 and TRBJ1-5; 10 bases fit TRBD1. The CDR3 length is 15 residues. CDR1 and CDR2 from the germline V gene are KGHSH and LQKENI. Trimming at V came to 2 bases and at J to 6 bases, leaving 4 bases not matched to a gene. CDR3 coding DNA: TGTGCCAGCTCACCATGGGACAGGGGTTCTCAGCCCCAGCATTTT. Its translation is CASSPWDRGSQPQHF.

By frequency in the sample, this clone is medium-sized (0.01 to 0.1%). The rearrangement uses TRBV4-2 and TRBJ2-1, with D possibly TRBD2 on 5 matching bases. The germline V gene encodes CDR1 LGHNA and CDR2 YNFKEQ. The CDR3 spans 13 residues. The V end lost 0 bases, the J end lost 5 bases, and 5 bases lay between the germline ends. The CDR3 coding sequence is TGTGCCAGCAGCCAAGACGGGAACAATGAGCAGTTCTTC. Translated: CASSQDGNNEQFF.